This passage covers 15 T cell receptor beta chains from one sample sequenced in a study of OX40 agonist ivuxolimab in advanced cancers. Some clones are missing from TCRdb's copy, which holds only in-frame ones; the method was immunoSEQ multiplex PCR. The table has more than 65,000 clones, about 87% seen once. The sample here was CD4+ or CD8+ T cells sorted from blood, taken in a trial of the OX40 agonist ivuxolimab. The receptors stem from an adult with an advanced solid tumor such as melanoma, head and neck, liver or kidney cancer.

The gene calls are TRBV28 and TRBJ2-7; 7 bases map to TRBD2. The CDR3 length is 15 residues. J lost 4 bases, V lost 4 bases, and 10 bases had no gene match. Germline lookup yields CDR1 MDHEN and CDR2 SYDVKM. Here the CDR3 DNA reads TGTGCCAGCAGTTCTCCTTGGGAGGGGCGATACGAGCAGTACTTC. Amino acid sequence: CASSSPWEGRYEQYF.

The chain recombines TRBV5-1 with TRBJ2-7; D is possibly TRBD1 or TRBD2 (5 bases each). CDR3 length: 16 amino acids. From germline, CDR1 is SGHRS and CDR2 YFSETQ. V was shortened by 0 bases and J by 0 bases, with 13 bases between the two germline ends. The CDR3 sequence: CASSLERGYSSYEQYF. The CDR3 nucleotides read TGCGCCAGCAGCTTGGAACGGGGCTACAGCTCCTACGAGCAGTACTTC.

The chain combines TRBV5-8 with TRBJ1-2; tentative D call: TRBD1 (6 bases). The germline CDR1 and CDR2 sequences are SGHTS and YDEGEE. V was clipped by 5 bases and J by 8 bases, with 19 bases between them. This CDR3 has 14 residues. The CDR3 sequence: CASSQGHREGGYTF. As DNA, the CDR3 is TGTGCCAGCAGTCAGGGGCACAGGGAAGGCGGCTACACCTTC.

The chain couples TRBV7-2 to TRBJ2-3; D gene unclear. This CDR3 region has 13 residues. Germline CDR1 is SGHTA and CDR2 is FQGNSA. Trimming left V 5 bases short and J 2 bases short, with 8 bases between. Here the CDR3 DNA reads TGTGCCAGCAGCAGGAGCTACACAGATACGCAGTATTTT. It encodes CASSRSYTDTQYF.

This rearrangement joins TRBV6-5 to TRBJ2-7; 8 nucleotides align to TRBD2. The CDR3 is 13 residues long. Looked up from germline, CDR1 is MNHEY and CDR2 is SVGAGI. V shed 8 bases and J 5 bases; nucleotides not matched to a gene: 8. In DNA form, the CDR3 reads TGTGCCAGCGGCAACGGGGGGGCCGACGAGCAGTACTTC. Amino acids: CASGNGGADEQYF.

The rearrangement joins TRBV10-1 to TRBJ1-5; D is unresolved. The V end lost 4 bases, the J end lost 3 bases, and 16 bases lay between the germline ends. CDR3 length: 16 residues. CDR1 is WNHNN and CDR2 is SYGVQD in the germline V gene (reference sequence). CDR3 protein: CASSVVHPRNNQPQHF. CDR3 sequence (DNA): TGCGCCAGCAGTGTTGTTCACCCCCGAAACAATCAGCCCCAGCATTTT.

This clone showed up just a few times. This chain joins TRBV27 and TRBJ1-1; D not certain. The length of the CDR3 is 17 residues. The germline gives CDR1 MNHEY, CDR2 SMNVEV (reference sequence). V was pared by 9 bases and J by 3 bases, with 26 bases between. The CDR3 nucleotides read TGTGCCAGAAGATGGAGGACGCCACTAAGAGTAGACACTGAAGCTTTCTTT. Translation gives CARRWRTPLRVDTEAFF.

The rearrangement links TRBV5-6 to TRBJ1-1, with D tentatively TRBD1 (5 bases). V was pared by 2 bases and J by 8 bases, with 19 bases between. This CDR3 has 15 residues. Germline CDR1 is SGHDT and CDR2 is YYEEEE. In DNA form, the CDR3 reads TGTGCCAGCAGCTTCCCCGAGGCAGGGACCAGCGAAGCTTTCTTT. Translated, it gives CASSFPEAGTSEAFF.

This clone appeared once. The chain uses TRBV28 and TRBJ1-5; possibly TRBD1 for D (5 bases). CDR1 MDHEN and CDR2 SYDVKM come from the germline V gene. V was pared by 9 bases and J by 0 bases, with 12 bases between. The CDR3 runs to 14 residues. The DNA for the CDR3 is TGTGCCAGTAAGGCAGGGAGTAGCAATCAGCCCCAGCATTTT. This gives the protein CASKAGSSNQPQHF.

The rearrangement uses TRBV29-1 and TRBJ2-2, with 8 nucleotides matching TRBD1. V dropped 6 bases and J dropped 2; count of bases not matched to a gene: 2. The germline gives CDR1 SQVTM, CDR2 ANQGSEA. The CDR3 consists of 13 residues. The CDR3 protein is CSVDRGNTGELFF. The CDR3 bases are TGCAGCGTCGACAGGGGTAACACCGGGGAGCTGTTTTTT.

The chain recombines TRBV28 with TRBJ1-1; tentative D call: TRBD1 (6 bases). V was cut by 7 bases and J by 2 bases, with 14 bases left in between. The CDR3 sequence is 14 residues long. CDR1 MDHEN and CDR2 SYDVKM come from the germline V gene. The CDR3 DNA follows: TGTGCCAGCACCTTACAGGGTTTCAACACTGAAGCTTTCTTT. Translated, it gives CASTLQGFNTEAFF.

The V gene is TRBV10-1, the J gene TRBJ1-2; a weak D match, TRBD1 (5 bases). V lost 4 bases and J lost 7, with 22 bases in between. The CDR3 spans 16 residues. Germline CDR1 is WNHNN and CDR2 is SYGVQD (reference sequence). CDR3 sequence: CASSGPVEGQLSGYTF. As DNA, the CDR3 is TGCGCCAGCAGTGGTCCCGTTGAGGGGCAACTAAGTGGCTACACCTTC.

This CDR3 is CASSVSGTDRFTEQYF. DNA of the CDR3: TGTGCCAGCAGCGTATCCGGGACAGATCGTTTTACCGAGCAGTACTTC. The chain links TRBV9 to TRBJ2-7; 7 bases agree with TRBD1. The CDR3 consists of 16 residues. The V gene end was trimmed by 1 base and the J gene end by 6 bases; junction bases not matched to a gene: 13. CDR1 is SGDLS and CDR2 is YYNGEE in the germline V gene.

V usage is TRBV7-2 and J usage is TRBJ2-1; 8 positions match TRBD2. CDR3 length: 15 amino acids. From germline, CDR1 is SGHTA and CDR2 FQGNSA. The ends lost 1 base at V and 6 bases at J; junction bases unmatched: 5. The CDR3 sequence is CASSLGTGGGNEQFF. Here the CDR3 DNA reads TGTGCCAGCAGCTTAGGGACCGGGGGGGGCAATGAGCAGTTCTTC. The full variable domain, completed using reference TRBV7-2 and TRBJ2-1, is GAGVSQSPSNKVTEKGKDVELRCDPISGHTALYWYRQSLGQGLEFLIYFQGNSAPDKSGLPSDRFSAERTGGSVSTLTIQRTQQEDSAVYLCASSLGTGGGNEQFFGPGTRLTVL.

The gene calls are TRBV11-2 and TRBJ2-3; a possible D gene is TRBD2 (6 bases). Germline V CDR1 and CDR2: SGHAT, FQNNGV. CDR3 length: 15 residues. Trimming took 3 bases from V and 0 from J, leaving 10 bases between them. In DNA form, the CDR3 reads TGTGCCAGCAGCTTGTGGGGGACTAGCACAGATACGCAGTATTTT. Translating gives CASSLWGTSTDTQYF.